A selection of T cell receptor beta chains follows, all from one sample in a study of PD-L1 blockade in urothelial cancer. The repertoire was sequenced with immunoSEQ multiplex PCR; TCRdb's copy has only in-frame clones and lacks some. Here the sample spans around 100,000 clones, 87% being singletons. Sequences were derived from PBMCs, sampled around atezolizumab (anti-PD-L1) treatment. The receptors shown here come from a man aged 60 to 69 with urothelial cancer. Both conserved end residues are part of each CDR3. Each record gives: D gene, J gene, clone size, V gene, CDR3 DNA, CDR3 protein. A D gene is named only where the DNA matches it firmly. The listing skips clone size in some rows; elsewhere it reads once, few, many or a size class.

D: NA; J: TRBJ1-2; size: once; V: TRBV7-3; DNA: TGTGCCAGCAGCTTATACGGGGGGGCGGGTGGCTACACCTTC; CDR3: CASSLYGGAGGYTF
D: NA; J: TRBJ1-1; size: few; V: TRBV9; DNA: TGTGCCAGCAGCTCCCGACCCGGGGGTGAAGCTTTCTTT; CDR3: CASSSRPGGEAFF
D: NA; J: TRBJ2-7; size: NA; V: TRBV11-2; DNA: TGTGCCAGCAGCTTACTCCTCGAGCAGTACTTC; CDR3: CASSLLLEQYF
D: TRBD2; J: TRBJ2-1; size: NA; V: TRBV6-1; DNA: TGTGCCAGCAGTGGAGCGGGGGGAGGATACAATGAGCAGTTCTTC; CDR3: CASSGAGGGYNEQFF
D: TRBD1; J: TRBJ1-4; size: NA; V: TRBV25-1; DNA: TGTGCCAGCGCCCTCCCAGGGGGTGAAAAACTGTTTTTT; CDR3: CASALPGGEKLFF
D: TRBD1; J: TRBJ2-5; size: NA; V: TRBV6-5; DNA: TGTGCCAGCAGTTGGATAGGGACAGGGGGCGAGGAGACCCAGTACTTC; CDR3: CASSWIGTGGEETQYF
D: NA; J: TRBJ2-3; size: NA; V: TRBV9; DNA: TGTGCCAGCAGCGAACCCTCGGGGGAAGGCACAGATACGCAGTATTTT; CDR3: CASSEPSGEGTDTQYF
D: TRBD2; J: TRBJ2-1; size: NA; V: TRBV27; DNA: TGTGCCAGCAGTTTATCGGGGCCGGGACTAGCGGGAGAGGGGCAGTTCTTC; CDR3: CASSLSGPGLAGEGQFF
D: NA; J: TRBJ1-5; size: NA; V: TRBV7-9; DNA: TGTGCCAGCAGCCCCTCAGGGTATCATCAGCCCCAGCATTTT; CDR3: CASSPSGYHQPQHF
D: TRBD1; J: TRBJ2-5; size: once; V: TRBV5-6; DNA: TGTGCCAGCAGCTCTACAGGGGGCGTGGAGACCCAGTACTTC; CDR3: CASSSTGGVETQYF
D: NA; J: TRBJ1-2; size: NA; V: TRBV18; DNA: TGTGCCAGCTCACCTCAACCAGGGGCTAATAACTATGGCTACACCTTC; CDR3: CASSPQPGANNYGYTF
D: NA; J: TRBJ2-2; size: NA; V: TRBV11-3; DNA: TGTGCCAGCAGCACCGCAACAGGGAACACCGGGGAGCTGTTTTTT; CDR3: CASSTATGNTGELFF
D: NA; J: TRBJ2-5; size: NA; V: TRBV19; DNA: TGTGCCAGTAGTAGGTGGAGGGAAGAGACCCAGTACTTC; CDR3: CASSRWREETQYF
D: TRBD2; J: TRBJ2-5; size: few; V: TRBV5-1; DNA: TGCGCCAGCAGCTTGACTAGCGGGGCGCAAGAGACCCAGTACTTC; CDR3: CASSLTSGAQETQYF
D: TRBD2; J: TRBJ2-1; size: NA; V: TRBV9; DNA: TGTGCCAGCAGCGTAGTAGCGGGGATCTTAGACAATGAGCAGTTCTTC; CDR3: CASSVVAGILDNEQFF
D: NA; J: TRBJ1-1; size: NA; V: TRBV6-5; DNA: TGTGCCAGCAGTTACGCGGGGGCAGCGATCACTGAAGCTTTCTTT; CDR3: CASSYAGAAITEAFF
D: NA; J: TRBJ2-6; size: NA; V: TRBV29-1; DNA: TGCAGCGTTGAAGATCTAACCTCTGGGGCCAACGTCCTGACTTTC; CDR3: CSVEDLTSGANVLTF
D: NA; J: TRBJ2-1; size: NA; V: TRBV7-6; DNA: TGTGCCAGCAGCTCACACCTTAACGGGGGGCCCTACAATGAGCAGTTCTTC; CDR3: CASSSHLNGGPYNEQFF
D: NA; J: TRBJ2-2; size: NA; V: TRBV9; DNA: TGTGCCAGCGCGGTGAACACCGGGGAGCTGTTTTTT; CDR3: CASAVNTGELFF
D: TRBD1; J: TRBJ1-5; size: NA; V: TRBV28; DNA: TGTGCCAGCAGTAAGGGGGACAGAGGTTCCAATCAGCCCCAGCATTTT; CDR3: CASSKGDRGSNQPQHF
D: NA; J: TRBJ2-7; size: NA; V: TRBV6-6; DNA: TGTGCCAGCAGTTACCCGGGGAGTCGAGACGAGCAGTACTTC; CDR3: CASSYPGSRDEQYF
D: NA; J: TRBJ1-1; size: NA; V: TRBV27; DNA: TGTGCCAGCAGTGTACCTACAGGGTTAGGAGAAGCTTTCTTT; CDR3: CASSVPTGLGEAFF
D: TRBD2; J: TRBJ2-3; size: NA; V: TRBV7-3; DNA: TGTGCCAGCAGCCTGACTAGCGGGGAAACAGATACGCAGTATTTT; CDR3: CASSLTSGETDTQYF
D: NA; J: TRBJ1-1; size: NA; V: TRBV5-4; DNA: TGTGCCAGCAGCTTGGATTCGGCTTTCTTT; CDR3: CASSLDSAFF
D: NA; J: TRBJ2-3; size: NA; V: TRBV30; DNA: TGTGCCTGGACCCCCCCGGGGGCAGATACGCAGTATTTT; CDR3: CAWTPPGADTQYF
D: TRBD1; J: TRBJ2-3; size: NA; V: TRBV30; DNA: TGTGCCTGGGGGACAGGGGGCACAGATACGCAGTATTTT; CDR3: CAWGTGGTDTQYF
D: TRBD1; J: TRBJ2-5; size: NA; V: TRBV28; DNA: TGTGCCAGCAGTCCACAGGGGCGCCCACAAGAGACCCAGTACTTC; CDR3: CASSPQGRPQETQYF
D: TRBD2; J: TRBJ2-2; size: NA; V: TRBV9; DNA: TGTGCCAGCAGCCCCGGGACTAGCGTCCCCGGGGAGCTGTTTTTT; CDR3: CASSPGTSVPGELFF
D: NA; J: TRBJ1-2; size: NA; V: TRBV10-3; DNA: TGTGCCATCAGTGGAGGAGCGCAAAGAGCTAACTATGGCTACACCTTC; CDR3: CAISGGAQRANYGYTF
D: TRBD1; J: TRBJ2-7; size: NA; V: TRBV11-3; DNA: TGTGCCAGCAGCTTCTCTCACTCAGGGGGCGCGGGAGAGCAGTACTTC; CDR3: CASSFSHSGGAGEQYF
D: NA; J: TRBJ2-2; size: NA; V: TRBV7-6; DNA: TGTGCCAGCAGCTTAGTTCGGAACACCGGGGAGCTGTTTTTT; CDR3: CASSLVRNTGELFF
D: TRBD2; J: TRBJ2-1; size: NA; V: TRBV18; DNA: TGTGCCAGCTCACCCCAAGCGGGGAGGGGAAGCTCCTACAATGAGCAGTTCTTC; CDR3: CASSPQAGRGSSYNEQFF
D: NA; J: TRBJ1-4; size: NA; V: TRBV11-2; DNA: TGTGCCAGCAGCTTAGGTTTAGGGGCTAATGAAAAACTGTTTTTT; CDR3: CASSLGLGANEKLFF
D: TRBD1; J: TRBJ1-1; size: NA; V: TRBV7-2; DNA: TGTGCCAGCAGCAGGGGACAGGGGAACACTGAAGCTTTCTTT; CDR3: CASSRGQGNTEAFF
D: NA; J: TRBJ1-4; size: NA; V: TRBV19; DNA: TGTGCCAGTGAAACCGGTCATGCTAATGAAAAACTGTTTTTT; CDR3: CASETGHANEKLFF
D: TRBD1; J: TRBJ2-2; size: NA; V: TRBV10-3; DNA: TGTGCCATCAGCTCGGACAGGGTGAGGACCGGGGAGCTGTTTTTT; CDR3: CAISSDRVRTGELFF
D: TRBD1; J: TRBJ1-2; size: NA; V: TRBV7-9; DNA: TGTGCCAGCAGCTACGCGGGACAGGGGCCCAACTATGGCTACACCTTC; CDR3: CASSYAGQGPNYGYTF
D: TRBD2; J: TRBJ2-1; size: NA; V: TRBV10-2; DNA: TGCGCCAGCAGTGAGTCGAGCGGGGGGCGGCAGTTCTTC; CDR3: CASSESSGGRQFF
D: NA; J: TRBJ2-2; size: NA; V: TRBV7-9; DNA: TGTGCCAGCAGCCCTAGGGACTCGAACACCGGGGAGCTGTTTTTT; CDR3: CASSPRDSNTGELFF
D: NA; J: TRBJ2-5; size: NA; V: TRBV29-1; DNA: TGCAGCGTTTCTCAAGAGACCCAGTACTTC; CDR3: CSVSQETQYF
D: NA; J: TRBJ1-6; size: NA; V: TRBV19; DNA: TGTGCCAGTAGTATTACAGCAGATTCACCCCTCCACTTT; CDR3: CASSITADSPLHF
D: NA; J: TRBJ1-5; size: once; V: TRBV7-9; DNA: TGTGCCAGCAGCTTAGTAGCGGGGAGCGGGAGGAATCAGCCCCAGCATTTT; CDR3: CASSLVAGSGRNQPQHF
D: NA; J: TRBJ2-7; size: NA; V: TRBV5-1; DNA: TGCGCCAGCAGCTTGGGACAGAAACTCGACGAGCAGTACTTC; CDR3: CASSLGQKLDEQYF
D: TRBD2; J: TRBJ2-2; size: NA; V: TRBV7-2; DNA: TGTGCCAGCCTCGCGGGGGGGAACACCGGGGAGCTGTTTTTT; CDR3: CASLAGGNTGELFF
D: TRBD2; J: TRBJ2-4; size: once; V: TRBV19; DNA: TGTGCCAGTAGTACGACTAGCGGGGGAAAACTAGCCAAAAACATTCAGTACTTC; CDR3: CASSTTSGGKLAKNIQYF
D: TRBD1; J: TRBJ1-4; size: NA; V: TRBV5-1; DNA: TGCGCCAGCAGCGTCCAGGGGGCTAATGAAAAACTGTTTTTT; CDR3: CASSVQGANEKLFF
D: TRBD2; J: TRBJ2-7; size: NA; V: TRBV19; DNA: TGTGCCAGTAGTACTAGCGGCTACTACGAGCAGTACTTC; CDR3: CASSTSGYYEQYF
D: NA; J: TRBJ1-5; size: NA; V: TRBV4-2; DNA: TGTGCCAGCAGCCAAGAGCGGCAACGCAATCAGCCCCAGCATTTT; CDR3: CASSQERQRNQPQHF
D: NA; J: TRBJ1-4; size: NA; V: TRBV18; DNA: TGTGCCAGCTCACGAAACAGGGTTGAAAAACTGTTTTTT; CDR3: CASSRNRVEKLFF
D: TRBD1; J: TRBJ2-7; size: NA; V: TRBV11-3; DNA: TGTGCCAGCAGTTCCGGGACAGCGCTACAGGGGCAGTACTTC; CDR3: CASSSGTALQGQYF
D: NA; J: TRBJ1-5; size: once; V: TRBV5-6; DNA: TGTGCCAGCAGCTTGGGACAGAGCAATCAGCCCCAGCATTTT; CDR3: CASSLGQSNQPQHF
D: NA; J: TRBJ1-2; size: few; V: TRBV30; DNA: TGTGCCTGGAGTGTATCTACTAGATATGGCTACACCTTC; CDR3: CAWSVSTRYGYTF
D: NA; J: TRBJ2-1; size: NA; V: TRBV7-3; DNA: TGTGCCAGCAGCACTCCCCGGGGTGAGCAGTTCTTC; CDR3: CASSTPRGEQFF
D: NA; J: TRBJ1-1; size: NA; V: TRBV15; DNA: TGTGCCACCAGCATGGGACATTCCTACACTGAAGCTTTCTTT; CDR3: CATSMGHSYTEAFF
D: NA; J: TRBJ2-4; size: once; V: TRBV19; DNA: TGTGCCAGTAGTATCGGAGGGGTTTTAGGAAACATTCAGTACTTC; CDR3: CASSIGGVLGNIQYF